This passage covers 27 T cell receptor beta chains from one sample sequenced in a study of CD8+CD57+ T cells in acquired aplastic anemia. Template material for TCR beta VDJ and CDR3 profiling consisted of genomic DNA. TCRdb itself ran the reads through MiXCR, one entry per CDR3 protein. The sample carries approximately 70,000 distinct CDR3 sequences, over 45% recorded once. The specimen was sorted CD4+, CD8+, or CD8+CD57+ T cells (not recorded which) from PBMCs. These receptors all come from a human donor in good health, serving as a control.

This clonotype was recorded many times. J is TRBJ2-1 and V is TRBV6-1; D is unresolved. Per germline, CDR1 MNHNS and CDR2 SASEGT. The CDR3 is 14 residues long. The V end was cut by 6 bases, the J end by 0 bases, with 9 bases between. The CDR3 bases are TGTGCCAGCAGGAACCGCAGCTCCTACAATGAGCAGTTCTTC. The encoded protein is CASRNRSSYNEQFF.

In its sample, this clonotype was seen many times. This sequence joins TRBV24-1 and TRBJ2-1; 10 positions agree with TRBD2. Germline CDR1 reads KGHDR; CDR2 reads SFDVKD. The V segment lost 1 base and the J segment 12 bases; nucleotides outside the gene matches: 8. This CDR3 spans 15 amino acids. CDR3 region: CATSDFSGRSNLQFF. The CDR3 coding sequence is TGTGCCACCAGTGATTTTAGCGGGAGGAGTAATTTGCAGTTCTTC.

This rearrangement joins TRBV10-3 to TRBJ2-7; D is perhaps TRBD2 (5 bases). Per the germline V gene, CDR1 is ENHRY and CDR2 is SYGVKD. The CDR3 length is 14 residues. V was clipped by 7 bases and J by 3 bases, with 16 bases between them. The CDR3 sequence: CAIMGAPRSYEQYF. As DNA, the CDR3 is TGTGCCATCATGGGAGCACCCCGCAGCTACGAGCAGTACTTC.

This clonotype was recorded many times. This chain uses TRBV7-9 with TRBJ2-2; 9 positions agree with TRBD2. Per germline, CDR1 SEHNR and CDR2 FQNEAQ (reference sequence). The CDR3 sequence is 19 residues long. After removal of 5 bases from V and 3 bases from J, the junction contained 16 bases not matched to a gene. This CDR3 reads CASSESSLAGSEDTGELFF. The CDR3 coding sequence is TGTGCCAGCAGCGAGAGCTCTCTAGCGGGATCGGAGGACACCGGGGAGCTGTTTTTT.

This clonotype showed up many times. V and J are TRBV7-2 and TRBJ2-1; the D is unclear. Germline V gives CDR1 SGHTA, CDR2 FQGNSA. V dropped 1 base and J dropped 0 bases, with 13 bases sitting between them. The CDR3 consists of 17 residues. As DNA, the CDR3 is TGTGCCAGCAGCTTAGTGCTGGTAGGACGCTCCTACAATGAGCAGTTCTTC. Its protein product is CASSLVLVGRSYNEQFF.

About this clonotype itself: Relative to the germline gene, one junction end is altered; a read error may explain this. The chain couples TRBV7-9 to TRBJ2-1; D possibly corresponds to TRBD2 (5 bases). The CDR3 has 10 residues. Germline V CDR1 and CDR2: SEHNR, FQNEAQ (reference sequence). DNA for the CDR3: TGTGCCAGCAGGGGAAATGAGCGGTCCTTC. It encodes CASRGNERSF.

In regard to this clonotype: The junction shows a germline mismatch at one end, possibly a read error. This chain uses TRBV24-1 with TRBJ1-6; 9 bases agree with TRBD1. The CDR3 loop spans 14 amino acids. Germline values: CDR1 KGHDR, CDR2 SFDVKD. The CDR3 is CATSGRDRDSPFHF. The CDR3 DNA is TGTGCCACCAGTGGCCGGGACAGGGATTCACCCTTCCACTTT.

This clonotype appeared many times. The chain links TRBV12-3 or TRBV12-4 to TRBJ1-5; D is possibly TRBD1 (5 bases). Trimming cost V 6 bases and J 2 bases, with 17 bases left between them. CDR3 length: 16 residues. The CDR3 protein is CASRTTTGAGNQPQHF. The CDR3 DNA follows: TGTGCCAGCAGGACCACCACCGGGGCGGGCAATCAGCCCCAGCATTTT.

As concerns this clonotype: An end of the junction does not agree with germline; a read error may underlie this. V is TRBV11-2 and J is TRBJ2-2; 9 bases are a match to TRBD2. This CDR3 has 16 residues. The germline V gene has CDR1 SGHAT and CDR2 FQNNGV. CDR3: CASSLELAGASGEPFF. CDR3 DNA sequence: TGTGCCAGCAGCTTAGAGTTAGCGGGAGCCTCCGGGGAGCCGTTTTTT. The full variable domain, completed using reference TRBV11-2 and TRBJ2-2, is EAGVAQSPRYKIIEKRQSVAFWCNPISGHATLYWYQQILGQGPKLLIQFQNNGVVDDSQLPKDRFSAERLKGVDSTLKIQPAKLEDSAVYLCASSLELAGASGEPFFGEGSRLTVL.

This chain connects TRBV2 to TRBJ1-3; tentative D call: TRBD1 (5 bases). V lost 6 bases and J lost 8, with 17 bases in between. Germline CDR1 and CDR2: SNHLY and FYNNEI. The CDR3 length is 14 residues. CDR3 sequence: CASRVGEYGYTIYF. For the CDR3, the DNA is TGTGCCAGCAGGGTAGGGGAGTATGGCTACACCATATATTTT.

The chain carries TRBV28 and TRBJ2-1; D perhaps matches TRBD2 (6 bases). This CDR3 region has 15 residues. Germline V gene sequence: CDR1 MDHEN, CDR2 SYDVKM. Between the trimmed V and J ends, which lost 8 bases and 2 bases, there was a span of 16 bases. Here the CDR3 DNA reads TGTGCCAGCGACCGGCTGGGAGGTCCCTACAATGAGCAGTTCTTC. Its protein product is CASDRLGGPYNEQFF.

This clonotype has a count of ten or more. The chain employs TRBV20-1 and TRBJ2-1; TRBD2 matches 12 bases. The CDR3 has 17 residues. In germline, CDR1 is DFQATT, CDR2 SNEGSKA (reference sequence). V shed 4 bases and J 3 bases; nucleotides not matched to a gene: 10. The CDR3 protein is CSATGPRTSGNYNEQFF. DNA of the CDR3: TGCAGTGCTACGGGACCCCGGACTAGCGGGAACTACAATGAGCAGTTCTTC.

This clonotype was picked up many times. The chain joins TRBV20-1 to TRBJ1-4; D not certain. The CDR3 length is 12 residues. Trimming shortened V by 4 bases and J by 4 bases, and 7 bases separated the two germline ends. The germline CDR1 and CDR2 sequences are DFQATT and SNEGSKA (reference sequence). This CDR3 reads CSANGNNEKLFF. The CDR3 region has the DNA TGCAGTGCTAACGGGAATAATGAAAAACTGTTTTTT.

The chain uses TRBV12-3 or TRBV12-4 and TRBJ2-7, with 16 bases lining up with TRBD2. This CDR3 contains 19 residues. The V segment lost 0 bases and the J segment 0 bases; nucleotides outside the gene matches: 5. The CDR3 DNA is TGTGCCAGCAGTTTAGCGGGACTAGCGGGAGGGCCAAGCTCCTACGAGCAGTACTTC. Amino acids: CASSLAGLAGGPSSYEQYF.

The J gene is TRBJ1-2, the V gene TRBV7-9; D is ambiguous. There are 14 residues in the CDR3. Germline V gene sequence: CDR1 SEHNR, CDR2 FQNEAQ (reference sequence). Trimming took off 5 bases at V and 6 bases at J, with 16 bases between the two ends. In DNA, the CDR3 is TGTGCCAGCAGCCCCCTTGGTAGGAGGGATGGCTACACCTTC. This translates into CASSPLGRRDGYTF. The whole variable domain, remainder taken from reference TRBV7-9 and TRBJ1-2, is DTGVSQNPRHKITKRGQNVTFRCDPISEHNRLYWYRQTLGQGPEFLTYFQNEAQLEKSRLLSDRFSAERPKGSFSTLEIQRTEQGDSAMYLCASSPLGRRDGYTFGSGTRLTVV.

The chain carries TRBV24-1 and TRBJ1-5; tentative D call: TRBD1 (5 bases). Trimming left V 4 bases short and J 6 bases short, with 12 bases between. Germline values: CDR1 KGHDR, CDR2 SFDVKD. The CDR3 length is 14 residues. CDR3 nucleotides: TGTGCCACCAGTGAGCGGGGGAAGATTCAGCCCCAGCATTTT. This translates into CATSERGKIQPQHF.

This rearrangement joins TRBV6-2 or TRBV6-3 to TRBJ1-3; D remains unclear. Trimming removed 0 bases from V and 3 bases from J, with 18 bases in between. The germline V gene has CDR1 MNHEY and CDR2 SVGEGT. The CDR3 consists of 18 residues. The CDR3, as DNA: TGTGCCAGCAGTTACTCGATCCGAGACACACTATATGGAAACACCATATATTTT. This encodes CASSYSIRDTLYGNTIYF.

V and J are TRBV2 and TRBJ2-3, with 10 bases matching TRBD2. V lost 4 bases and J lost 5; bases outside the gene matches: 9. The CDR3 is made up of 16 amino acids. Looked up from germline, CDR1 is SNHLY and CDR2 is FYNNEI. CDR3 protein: CASSAGAGGPGDTQYF. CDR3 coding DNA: TGTGCCAGCAGTGCTGGAGCGGGGGGGCCTGGAGATACGCAGTATTTT. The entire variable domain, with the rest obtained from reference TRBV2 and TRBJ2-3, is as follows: EPEVTQTPSHQVTQMGQEVILRCVPISNHLYFYWYRQILGQKVEFLVSFYNNEISEKSEIFDDQFSVERPDGSNFTLKIRSTKLEDSAMYFCASSAGAGGPGDTQYFGPGTRLTVL.

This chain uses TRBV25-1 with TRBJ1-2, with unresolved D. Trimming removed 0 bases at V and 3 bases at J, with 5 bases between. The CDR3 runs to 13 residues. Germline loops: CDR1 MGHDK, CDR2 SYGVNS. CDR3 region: CASSEYLHYGYTF. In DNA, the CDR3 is TGTGCCAGCAGTGAATATCTCCACTATGGCTACACCTTC.

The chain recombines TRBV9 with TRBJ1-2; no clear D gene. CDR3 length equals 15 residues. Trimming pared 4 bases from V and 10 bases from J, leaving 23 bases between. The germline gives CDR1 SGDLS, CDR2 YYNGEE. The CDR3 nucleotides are TGTGCCAGCAGCCAAGATGTGGTGACTGGGCCCTTCTACACCTTC. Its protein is CASSQDVVTGPFYTF.

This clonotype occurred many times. In nucleotides, the CDR3 is TGTGCCAGCAGCTCTCAGGGCGGACGGAGCAATCAGCCCCAGCATTTT. This sequence encodes CASSSQGGRSNQPQHF. The V call is TRBV7-3, the J call TRBJ1-5, with D maybe TRBD1 (5 bases). Trimming left V 4 bases short and J 1 base short, with 14 bases between. The germline gives CDR1 SGHTA, CDR2 FQGTGA. CDR3 size: 16 residues.

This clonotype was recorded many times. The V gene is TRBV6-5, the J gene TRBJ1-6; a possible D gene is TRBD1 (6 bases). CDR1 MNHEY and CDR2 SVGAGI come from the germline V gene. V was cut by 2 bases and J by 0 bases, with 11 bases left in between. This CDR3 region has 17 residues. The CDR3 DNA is TGTGCCAGCAGTTACCGGGGGGGCATCTCCTATAATTCACCCCTCCACTTT. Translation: CASSYRGGISYNSPLHF.

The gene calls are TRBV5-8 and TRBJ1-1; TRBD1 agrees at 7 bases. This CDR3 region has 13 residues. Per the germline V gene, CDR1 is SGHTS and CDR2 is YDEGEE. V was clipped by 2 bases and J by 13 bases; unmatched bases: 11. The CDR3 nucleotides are TGTGCCAGCAGCTTTGACAGGGTACACGTACATTTCTTT. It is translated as CASSFDRVHVHFF.

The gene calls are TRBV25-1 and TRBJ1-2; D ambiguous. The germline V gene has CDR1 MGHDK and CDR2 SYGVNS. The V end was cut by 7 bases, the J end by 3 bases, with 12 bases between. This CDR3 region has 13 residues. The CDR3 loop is CASTRTEDYGYTF. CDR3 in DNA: TGTGCCAGCACCAGGACGGAGGACTATGGCTACACCTTC.

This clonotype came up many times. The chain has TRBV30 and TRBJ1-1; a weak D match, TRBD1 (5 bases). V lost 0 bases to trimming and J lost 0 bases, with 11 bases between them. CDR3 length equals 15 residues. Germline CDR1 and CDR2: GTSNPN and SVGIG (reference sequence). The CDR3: CAWSVQVTVNTEAFF. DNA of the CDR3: TGTGCCTGGAGTGTACAAGTGACAGTGAACACTGAAGCTTTCTTT.

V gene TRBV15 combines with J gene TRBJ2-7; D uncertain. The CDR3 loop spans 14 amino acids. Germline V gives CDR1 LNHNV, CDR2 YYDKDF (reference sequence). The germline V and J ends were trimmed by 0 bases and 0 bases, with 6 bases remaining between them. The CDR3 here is CATSRDPSSYEQYF. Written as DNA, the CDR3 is TGTGCCACCAGCAGAGACCCAAGCTCCTACGAGCAGTACTTC.

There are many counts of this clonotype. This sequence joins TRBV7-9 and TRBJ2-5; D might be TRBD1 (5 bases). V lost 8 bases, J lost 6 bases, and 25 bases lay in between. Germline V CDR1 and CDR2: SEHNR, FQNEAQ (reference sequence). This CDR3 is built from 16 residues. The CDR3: CASGVGGGHLGKTQYF. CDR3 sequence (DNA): TGTGCCAGCGGGGTGGGCGGCGGACACCTGGGGAAGACCCAGTACTTC.